The clone carrying this T cell receptor (beta chain) was found a few times. Its antigen is still unknown. CDR3 length: 14 residues. CDR1 MNHEY and CDR2 SVGAGI come from the germline V gene. The V and J ends lost 0 bases and 3 bases respectively, with 9 bases between them. RNA was isolated and reverse transcribed to cDNA, the sequencing template. The repertoire was sequenced with immunoSEQ multiplex PCR; TCRdb's copy has only in-frame clones and lacks some. Seen here are 30,000 to 40,000 clones, roughly 53% observed once, and the top ten hold under 2%. This specimen belongs to a study of CD8+ T cells in alopecia areata. Notes on the study in general: Lesional tissue from the scalp (especially in alopecia totalis/universalis) showed higher clonality than normal scalp.

Sorting of CD4+ cells into CD25+CD127- cells (for about 5 patients) was performed. Both peripheral blood and punch biopsies of lesional scalp skin were obtained from patients who had alopecia areata. Separation by sorting yielded CD4+ and CD8+ T cells from PBMCs. The sequenced sample was CD4+ Tregs sorted from blood. J is TRBJ2-7 and V is TRBV6-5; D not certain. This receptor was obtained from a human donor with alopecia areata. CDR3 loop: CASSYSRARYEQYF. The CDR3 DNA follows: TGTGCCAGCAGTTACTCCCGGGCGCGCTACGAGCAGTACTTC.